The 24 T cell receptor beta chains listed next were all sequenced from one sample in a study of CD8 T cells in ankylosing spondylitis. TCRdb passed the 5' RACE reads through MiXCR, listing each CDR3 protein once. Altogether around 150,000 distinct CDR3 sequences are present, 40% to 50% being singletons, with the ten largest covering approximately 14%. The sample consisted of synovial fluid, either unsorted or a sorted T cell fraction (not recorded which). The source is a male donor with ankylosing spondylitis.

This clonotype appeared a few times. This chain links TRBV5-1 with TRBJ1-1; D is unresolved. Germline V CDR1 and CDR2: SGHRS, YFSETQ. The CDR3 totals 15 residues. V lost 1 base and J lost 0, with 10 bases in between. DNA of the CDR3: TGCGCCAGCAGCTTGTCTAAAGGGATGAACACTGAAGCTTTCTTT. It is translated as CASSLSKGMNTEAFF.

The chain couples TRBV20-1 to TRBJ1-6, with D tentatively TRBD1 (6 bases). The V and J ends lost 8 bases and 0 bases respectively, with 11 bases between them. Looked up from germline, CDR1 is DFQATT and CDR2 is SNEGSKA (reference sequence). CDR3 length: 14 amino acids. Written as DNA, the CDR3 is TGCAGTACCACAGGGAGCTCCTATAATTCACCCCTCCACTTT. Residues: CSTTGSSYNSPLHF.

J is TRBJ2-2 and V is TRBV6-2 or TRBV6-3, with 10 bases matching TRBD2. V trimming: 9 bases; J trimming: 7 bases; junction bases outside the gene matches: 8. The length of the CDR3 is 14 residues. The germline V gene encodes CDR1 MNHEY and CDR2 SVGEGT. In DNA, the CDR3 is TGTGCCAGTAATATAGCGGGAGGCAGCGGGGAGCTGTTTTTT. This sequence encodes CASNIAGGSGELFF.

CDR3 sequence reads: CASSPPGQGDHEQYF. CDR3 coding DNA: TGTGCCAGCAGCCCTCCGGGACAGGGAGACCACGAGCAGTACTTC. The genes are TRBV7-9 and TRBJ2-7; 9 bases line up with TRBD1. This CDR3 has 15 amino acids. Per the germline V gene, CDR1 is SEHNR and CDR2 is FQNEAQ (reference sequence). J was trimmed by 5 bases and V by 5 bases; bases with no gene match: 10.

This clonotype was seen a handful of times. The rearrangement links TRBV2 to TRBJ1-3; D is unresolved. The V gene's germline CDR1 is SNHLY and CDR2 FYNNEI. V was shortened by 4 bases and J by 0 bases, with 16 bases between the two germline ends. The CDR3 is 17 amino acids. The CDR3 is CASSGGGKVLSGNTIYF. CDR3 DNA sequence: TGTGCCAGCAGTGGAGGAGGAAAGGTCCTCTCTGGAAACACCATATATTTT.

The CDR3 loop reads CASTDHTGLPCEQYF. In DNA, the CDR3 is TGTGCCAGCACCGACCACACGGGACTCCCCTGCGAGCAGTACTTC. The chain combines TRBV6-2 or TRBV6-3 with TRBJ2-7; maybe TRBD2 (6 bases). Looked up from germline, CDR1 is MNHEY and CDR2 is SVGEGT. This CDR3 spans 15 amino acids. Trimming took off 7 bases at V and 6 bases at J, with 22 bases between the two ends.

The chain uses TRBV12-3 or TRBV12-4 and TRBJ1-2, with D uncertain. V was clipped by 1 base and J by 3 bases, with 6 bases between them. The length of the CDR3 is 13 residues. The CDR3 loop reads CASSLGWYYGYTF. CDR3 nucleotides: TGTGCCAGCAGTTTAGGGTGGTACTATGGCTACACCTTC.

This clonotype was found many times. The chain is built from TRBV7-3 and TRBJ1-1, with 10 bases fitting TRBD1. Trimming took 5 bases from V and 0 from J; bases not matched to a gene: 6. In germline, CDR1 is SGHTA, CDR2 FQGTGA. This CDR3 has 16 amino acids. The DNA for the CDR3 is TGTGCCAGCAGCCTAGGGACAGGGGCATTGAACACTGAAGCTTTCTTT. It translates to CASSLGTGALNTEAFF.

The chain is built from TRBV12-3 or TRBV12-4 and TRBJ2-5; weak D call: TRBD2 (5 bases). V lost 0 bases, J lost 4 bases, and 24 bases lay in between. The CDR3 has 19 residues. The CDR3 DNA reads as TGTGCCAGCAGTTTAGCGTTCGTCCTAGCAACCACTTCGGGAGAGACCCAGTACTTC. Translating it yields CASSLAFVLATTSGETQYF.

This clonotype was observed a few times. The V and J genes are TRBV10-3 and TRBJ2-7; 8 bases agree with TRBD2. The CDR3 contains 17 residues. V was clipped by 5 bases and J by 3 bases; unmatched bases: 15. Germline V gene data show CDR1 as ENHRY and CDR2 as SYGVKD. The CDR3 DNA follows: TGTGCCATCAGTTCACGAGGGGGACTAGAGCTCTACTACGAGCAGTACTTC. Encoded protein: CAISSRGGLELYYEQYF.

This clonotype was seen more than once but under ten times. The rearrangement uses TRBV20-1 and TRBJ2-4; a weak D match, TRBD2 (5 bases). Germline lookup yields CDR1 DFQATT and CDR2 SNEGSKA (reference sequence). The CDR3 extends over 15 amino acids. With 3 bases removed from V and 0 bases from J, the gap between germline ends came to 12 bases. The CDR3 is CSASPRVLAKNIQYF. As DNA, the CDR3 is TGCAGTGCTAGCCCGAGGGTGCTAGCCAAAAACATTCAGTACTTC.

This chain uses TRBV4-1 with TRBJ1-3; TRBD1 matches 8 bases. CDR3 length: 17 amino acids. Losses at the gene ends were 0 bases for V and 3 bases for J; bases not matched to a gene: 7. Per the germline V gene, CDR1 is MGHRA and CDR2 is YSYEKL. The CDR3 sequence: CASSQDRTGYRGNTIYF. CDR3 coding DNA: TGCGCCAGCAGCCAAGATCGGACAGGGTATCGTGGAAACACCATATATTTT.

The genes are TRBV2 and TRBJ2-3; D is undetermined. This CDR3 comprises 15 residues. Germline V gene data show CDR1 as SNHLY and CDR2 as FYNNEI. Trimming stripped 4 bases from V and 4 bases from J, with 15 bases between. The CDR3, as DNA: TGTGCCAGCAGTGTTTTCCCTAGTGGGGCAGATACGCAGTATTTT. It codes for CASSVFPSGADTQYF. Looking up the rest from reference TRBV2 and TRBJ2-3 gives the full variable domain: EPEVTQTPSHQVTQMGQEVILRCVPISNHLYFYWYRQILGQKVEFLVSFYNNEISEKSEIFDDQFSVERPDGSNFTLKIRSTKLEDSAMYFCASSVFPSGADTQYFGPGTRLTVL.

This clonotype was seen a few times. The chain is built from TRBV7-2 and TRBJ2-7; D call uncertain. V was shortened by 0 bases and J by 4 bases, with 10 bases between the two germline ends. The CDR3 runs 14 residues. Germline CDR1 and CDR2: SGHTA and FQGNSA. The CDR3 coding sequence is TGTGCCAGCAGCTTAGCGGCCTTTATTTACGAGCAGTACTTC. Amino acid sequence: CASSLAAFIYEQYF.

V usage is TRBV11-2 and J usage is TRBJ2-2; 8 nucleotides agree with TRBD2. Germline V gene sequence: CDR1 SGHAT, CDR2 FQNNGV. This CDR3 spans 17 amino acids. V was pared by 1 base and J by 2 bases, with 6 bases of the junction left unmatched. The CDR3 DNA follows: TGTGCCAGCAGCTTAGGGGCGGGGGGCGTAAACACCGGGGAGCTGTTTTTT. The encoded protein is CASSLGAGGVNTGELFF.

This clonotype was picked up many times. The chain combines TRBV27 with TRBJ2-1, with D perhaps TRBD2 (6 bases). Germline lookup yields CDR1 MNHEY and CDR2 SMNVEV (reference sequence). Trimming shortened V by 4 bases and J by 6 bases, and 22 bases separated the two germline ends. The CDR3 totals 17 residues. The CDR3 loop reads CASSSLVGGANPNEQFF. As DNA, the CDR3 is TGTGCCAGCAGTTCATTGGTCGGGGGAGCCAATCCCAATGAGCAGTTCTTC.

This chain links TRBV10-3 with TRBJ2-5; maybe TRBD1 (5 bases). Germline V gene sequence: CDR1 ENHRY, CDR2 SYGVKD. There are 18 residues in the CDR3. Trimming pared 3 bases from V and 2 bases from J, leaving 22 bases between. The CDR3 coding sequence is TGTGCCATCAGTGATAAGTACGGAGTGGGGCACACACAAGAGACCCAGTACTTC. Protein sequence: CAISDKYGVGHTQETQYF.

CDR3 DNA sequence: TGTGCCACCAGTGCCTACAATGAGCAGTTCTTC. Translation gives CATSAYNEQFF. V gene TRBV24-1 combines with J gene TRBJ2-1; D remains unclear. This CDR3 has 11 residues. V was shortened by 5 bases and J by 2 bases, with 0 bases between the two germline ends. Germline CDR1 is KGHDR and CDR2 is SFDVKD.

The chain recombines TRBV10-3 with TRBJ2-7, with 9 bases aligning to TRBD1. Germline CDR1 and CDR2: ENHRY and SYGVKD. Unmatched junction bases numbered 19, after V lost 11 bases and J lost 2 bases. The CDR3 covers 17 residues. The CDR3 DNA reads as TGTGCCTCTACCGGGACAGGGCACTCGGTTTGGGCCTACGAGCAGTACTTC. It is translated as CASTGTGHSVWAYEQYF.

This clonotype was seen more than once but under ten times. The chain links TRBV4-2 to TRBJ2-5; D might be TRBD2 (6 bases). The CDR3 runs to 17 residues. The V and J ends lost 0 bases and 3 bases respectively, with 17 bases between them. The germline V gene has CDR1 LGHNA and CDR2 YNFKEQ. CDR3 in DNA: TGTGCCAGCAGCCAAGATGCGATGGGGGGTTTTAAAGAGACCCAGTACTTC. Protein: CASSQDAMGGFKETQYF.

This clonotype was counted ten times or more. The V gene is TRBV6-4, the J gene TRBJ2-3; the D is unclear. CDR1 and CDR2 (germline): MRHNA, SNTAGT. The germline V and J ends were trimmed by 4 bases and 1 base, with 6 bases remaining between them. The CDR3 runs to 13 residues. CDR3 protein: CASSVSGTDTQYF. In DNA form, the CDR3 reads TGTGCCAGCAGTGTGAGCGGCACAGATACGCAGTATTTT.

The rearrangement uses TRBV12-3 or TRBV12-4 and TRBJ1-4; maybe TRBD1 (5 bases). This CDR3 region has 14 residues. V was cut by 8 bases and J by 7 bases, with 17 bases left in between. CDR3 nucleotide sequence: TGTGCCAGCGCCGAAGCCCAGGGTGGTGAAAAACTGTTTTTT. Protein: CASAEAQGGEKLFF.

The chain has TRBV3-1 and TRBJ2-2; D remains unclear. CDR1 is LGHDT, CDR2 YNNKEL, per germline (reference sequence). V lost 0 bases, J lost 4 bases, and 3 bases lay in between. The CDR3 totals 13 residues. The CDR3 coding sequence is TGTGCCAGCAGCCAAGAGGCCACCGGGGAGCTGTTTTTT. Translation: CASSQEATGELFF.

This sequence joins TRBV12-3 or TRBV12-4 and TRBJ1-2; perhaps TRBD1 as D (5 bases). CDR3 length equals 15 residues. V lost 0 bases and J 5 bases, leaving 13 bases between the germline ends. The CDR3 sequence is CASSLAPRGLYGYTF. CDR3 DNA: TGTGCCAGCAGTTTAGCGCCGAGGGGCCTTTATGGCTACACCTTC.